The clone carrying this T cell receptor beta chain was detected many times. This CDR3 is 12 amino acids long. Trimming removed 6 bases at V and 9 bases at J, with 12 bases between. For TCR beta, libraries came from iRepertoire HTBI primers and Arm-PCR of CDR3 regions. From the multiplex PCR reads, TCRdb called clonotypes with MiXCR, one entry per CDR3 protein. Here the sample spans a few hundred thousand distinct CDR3 sequences, about 13% being singletons. The data belong to a study of regulatory T cells in long-lasting Graves disease. Time point here: newly diagnosed GD, antithyroid drugs for less than 3 months. Isolated PBMC RNA provided the starting material for the TCR library. The data were also submitted as part of a second study, on T cells in Graves' hyperthyroidism and ophthalmopathy.

This receptor was taken from a man aged 30-40 years with Graves disease. The chain uses TRBV12-3 or TRBV12-4 and TRBJ1-5; D not resolved. Sequencing was performed on peripheral blood mononuclear cells (PBMCs), taken at new diagnosis, from a patient treated with antithyroid drugs. CDR3 region: CASSPGLGPQHF. CDR3 coding DNA: TGTGCCAGCAGCCCGGGCTTGGGGCCCCAGCATTTT.